These 15 T cell receptor beta chains came from one sample sequenced in a study of T-cell reconstitution after alpha-beta-depleted transplantation in children. This sample's TCRbeta library carried unique molecular identifier barcodes. One entry per CDR3 protein, called by TCRdb with MiXCR from the PCR reads. This table has about 610,000 distinct CDR3 sequences, over 9.5% appearing once. The sample in question was PBMCs from the stem cell graft donor, obtained from the stem cell graft. These receptors came from a human donor who donated a stem cell graft to a child with acute myeloid leukemia.

The sample holds a few counts of this clonotype. The chain links TRBV20-1 to TRBJ1-1, with a possible D match to TRBD1 (6 bases). Germline CDR1 reads DFQATT; CDR2 reads SNEGSKA (reference sequence). The V and J ends lost 0 bases and 1 base respectively, with 12 bases between them. This CDR3 is 15 amino acids long. The CDR3 loop reads CSARDGGQKNTEAFF. The CDR3, as DNA: TGCAGTGCTAGAGATGGAGGACAGAAGAACACTGAAGCTTTCTTT.

Only a few counts were recorded for this clonotype. The genes are TRBV12-3 or TRBV12-4 and TRBJ2-1, with 7 bases aligning to TRBD2. This CDR3 comprises 17 residues. J was trimmed by 2 bases and V by 1 base; bases with no gene match: 8. This chain's CDR3 is CASSLEMSGGTYNEQFF. The CDR3 nucleotides read TGTGCCAGCAGTTTAGAGATGTCGGGAGGTACCTACAATGAGCAGTTCTTC.

This clonotype has a handful of counts. V is TRBV4-3 and J is TRBJ2-7, with 10 bases aligning to TRBD1. Germline V gene lookup returns CDR1 LGHNA and CDR2 YSLEER. J was trimmed by 3 bases and V by 4 bases; bases with no gene match: 3. The CDR3 sequence is 14 residues long. CDR3 region: CASSRGTGDYEQYF. CDR3 nucleotides: TGCGCCAGCAGCCGCGGGACAGGGGACTACGAGCAGTACTTC.

The chain recombines TRBV7-2 with TRBJ2-4; possibly TRBD1 or TRBD2 for D (5 bases each). The CDR3 has 16 residues. V shed 5 bases and J shed 2 bases, with 16 bases lying between them. Germline V gene data show CDR1 as SGHTA and CDR2 as FQGNSA. The CDR3 sequence: CASSPDPGGSKNIQYF. The DNA for the CDR3 is TGTGCCAGCAGCCCCGACCCTGGGGGTTCCAAAAACATTCAGTACTTC.

The rearrangement joins TRBV7-2 to TRBJ2-7, with 13 bases that match TRBD2. CDR3 length: 16 residues. Germline loops: CDR1 SGHTA, CDR2 FQGNSA. V was clipped by 6 bases and J by 2 bases; unmatched bases: 7. Here the CDR3 reads CASRQRLAGGTYEQYF. The CDR3 DNA reads TGTGCCAGCAGACAAAGACTAGCGGGAGGAACCTACGAGCAGTACTTC.

In its sample, this clonotype was seen a few times. The rearrangement links TRBV10-3 to TRBJ2-5; D is ambiguous. The CDR3 totals 13 residues. Per the germline V gene, CDR1 is ENHRY and CDR2 is SYGVKD. The V end was cut by 2 bases, the J end by 5 bases, with 9 bases between. The CDR3 bases are TGTGCCATCAGTGAGACTACCCGGGAGACCCAGTACTTC. It translates to CAISETTRETQYF.

This clonotype was recorded a few times. The V and J genes are TRBV5-1 and TRBJ2-7; D remains ambiguous. CDR1 and CDR2 from the germline V gene are SGHRS and YFSETQ. V lost 4 bases and J lost 7, with 12 bases in between. This CDR3 contains 12 residues. CDR3 nucleotide sequence: TGCGCCAGCAGCCCCACTATGGAAGAGCAGTACTTC. It is translated as CASSPTMEEQYF.

This clonotype occurred many times. The chain employs TRBV20-1 and TRBJ2-5, with 8 bases lining up with TRBD2. The CDR3 length is 14 residues. The germline V gene encodes CDR1 DFQATT and CDR2 SNEGSKA (reference sequence). The ends lost 3 bases at V and 5 bases at J; junction bases unmatched: 8. This CDR3 reads CSARARSGSETQYF. CDR3 sequence (DNA): TGCAGTGCTAGGGCCAGAAGCGGGAGTGAGACCCAGTACTTC.

This clonotype was seen a handful of times. The chain uses TRBV29-1 and TRBJ1-3; D ambiguous. Germline V gene sequence: CDR1 SQVTM, CDR2 ANQGSEA. This CDR3 has 14 amino acids. Trimming left V 0 bases short and J 1 base short, with 7 bases between. CDR3 in DNA: TGCAGCGTTGAAGACGGGAAATCTGGAAACACCATATATTTT. It is translated as CSVEDGKSGNTIYF.

This clonotype was observed at least ten times. The chain couples TRBV12-3 or TRBV12-4 to TRBJ2-1; D unclear. The CDR3 has 11 residues. V was clipped by 8 bases and J by 7 bases, with 9 bases between them. The CDR3 DNA reads as TGTGCCAGCGGAAGAGGAAATGAGCAGTTCTTC. This gives the protein CASGRGNEQFF.

This clonotype turned up a few times. J is TRBJ2-3 and V is TRBV20-1; tentative D call: TRBD2 (7 bases). The CDR3 covers 14 residues. Deletions cut 3 bases from V and 7 bases from J, with 17 bases between. Germline V gene sequence: CDR1 DFQATT, CDR2 SNEGSKA (reference sequence). The DNA for the CDR3 is TGCAGTGCTAGGGGGGGGCCGAGGGGGAATACGCAGTATTTT. It codes for CSARGGPRGNTQYF.

This clonotype was seen a handful of times. This chain uses TRBV7-2 with TRBJ2-7; 10 bases are a match to TRBD2. The germline V gene has CDR1 SGHTA and CDR2 FQGNSA. This CDR3 spans 15 amino acids. The V and J ends lost 5 bases and 2 bases, in that order; junction bases with no gene match: 6. The CDR3 is CASSAAGLAAYEQYF. The CDR3 DNA reads TGTGCCAGCAGCGCCGCCGGACTAGCGGCCTACGAGCAGTACTTC.

In this sample, this clonotype turned up a few times. This rearrangement joins TRBV4-3 to TRBJ2-4; a weak D match, TRBD1 (6 bases). The CDR3 sequence is 15 residues long. CDR1 and CDR2 (germline): LGHNA, YSLEER. Trimming pared 0 bases from V and 4 bases from J, leaving 10 bases between. The CDR3 spells CASSQDPTGKNIQYF. The CDR3 region has the DNA TGCGCCAGCAGCCAAGATCCCACAGGGAAAAACATTCAGTACTTC.

The V call is TRBV7-3, the J call TRBJ2-3; 9 bases are a match to TRBD2. CDR3 length equals 17 residues. Germline V gene sequence: CDR1 SGHTA, CDR2 FQGTGA. V was pared by 3 bases and J by 2 bases, with 9 bases of the junction left unmatched. In DNA form, the CDR3 reads TGTGCCAGCAGCTTTGAACTAGCGGGTAAAATCACAGATACGCAGTATTTT. Its protein product is CASSFELAGKITDTQYF.

J is TRBJ2-6 and V is TRBV6-2 or TRBV6-3, with unresolved D. Trimming shortened V by 6 bases and J by 0 bases, and 9 bases separated the two germline ends. The germline CDR1 and CDR2 sequences are MNHEY and SVGEGT. CDR3 length: 15 residues. The CDR3 nucleotides read TGTGCCAGCAGGACCCGGGCCTCTGGGGCCAACGTCCTGACTTTC. Its protein product is CASRTRASGANVLTF.